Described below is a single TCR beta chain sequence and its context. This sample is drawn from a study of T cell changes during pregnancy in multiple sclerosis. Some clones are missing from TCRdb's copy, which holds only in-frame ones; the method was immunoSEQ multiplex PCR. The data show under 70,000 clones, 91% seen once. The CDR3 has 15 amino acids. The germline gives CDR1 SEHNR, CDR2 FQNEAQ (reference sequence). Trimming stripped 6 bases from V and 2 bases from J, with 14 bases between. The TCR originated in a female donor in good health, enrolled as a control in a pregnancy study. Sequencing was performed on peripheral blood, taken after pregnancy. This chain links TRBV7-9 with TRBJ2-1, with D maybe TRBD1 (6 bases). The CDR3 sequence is CASRPNRVTYNEQFF. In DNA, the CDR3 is TGTGCCAGCAGACCTAACAGGGTAACCTACAATGAGCAGTTCTTC.